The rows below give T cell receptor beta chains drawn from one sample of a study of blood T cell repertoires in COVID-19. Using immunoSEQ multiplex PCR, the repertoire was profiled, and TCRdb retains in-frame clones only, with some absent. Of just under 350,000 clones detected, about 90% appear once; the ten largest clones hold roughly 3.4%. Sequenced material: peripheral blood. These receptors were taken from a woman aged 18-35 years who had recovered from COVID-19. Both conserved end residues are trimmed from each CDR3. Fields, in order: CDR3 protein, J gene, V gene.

cdr3_aa: ASSGQGGGYGYT
j_call: TRBJ1-2
v_call: TRBV19

cdr3_aa: ASSRDRGTGELF
j_call: TRBJ2-2
v_call: TRBV4-3

cdr3_aa: ASSASQASSGANVLT
j_call: TRBJ2-6
v_call: TRBV9

cdr3_aa: ASSIPGLAGGPDTQY
j_call: TRBJ2-3
v_call: TRBV7-8

cdr3_aa: ASSQLTSADEQF
j_call: TRBJ2-1
v_call: TRBV9

cdr3_aa: ASSLDPGDNEQF
j_call: TRBJ2-1
v_call: TRBV6-5

cdr3_aa: ASSVAGQETQY
j_call: TRBJ2-5
v_call: TRBV5-1

cdr3_aa: ASSPSGRVTGELF
j_call: TRBJ2-2
v_call: TRBV2

cdr3_aa: ASSLFSGTADLDNQPQH
j_call: TRBJ1-5
v_call: TRBV5-5

cdr3_aa: ASSAGQGPNYGYT
j_call: TRBJ1-2
v_call: TRBV3-1/TRBV3-2

cdr3_aa: ASSFSKHRVTNEKLF
j_call: TRBJ1-4
v_call: TRBV5-6

cdr3_aa: ASNWDRGLNTIY
j_call: TRBJ1-3
v_call: TRBV11-2

cdr3_aa: ASSYDRDDEQF
j_call: TRBJ2-1
v_call: TRBV12-3/TRBV12-4

cdr3_aa: ASSVSGSSTDTQY
j_call: TRBJ2-3
v_call: TRBV9

cdr3_aa: ASSYRLTGTGMADTQY
j_call: TRBJ2-3
v_call: TRBV5-4

cdr3_aa: ASSLKGGTEAF
j_call: TRBJ1-1
v_call: TRBV12-3/TRBV12-4

cdr3_aa: SVGGSDIWETQY
j_call: TRBJ2-5
v_call: TRBV29-1

cdr3_aa: ASSLSISSYNEQF
j_call: TRBJ2-1
v_call: TRBV27

cdr3_aa: ASSPERVAKNIQY
j_call: TRBJ2-4
v_call: TRBV18

cdr3_aa: ASSLYSGGFNSPLH
j_call: TRBJ1-6
v_call: TRBV11-3

cdr3_aa: ASSQTGPETDEQF
j_call: TRBJ2-1
v_call: TRBV3-1/TRBV3-2

cdr3_aa: ASSQVLHGTGETDTQY
j_call: TRBJ2-3
v_call: TRBV4-3

cdr3_aa: ASSSRGTPLH
j_call: TRBJ1-6
v_call: TRBV7-9

cdr3_aa: ASSFITDTQY
j_call: TRBJ2-3
v_call: TRBV7-2

cdr3_aa: ATPGQEPYNEQF
j_call: TRBJ2-1
v_call: TRBV21-1

cdr3_aa: ATSGLVPRGSEQF
j_call: TRBJ2-1
v_call: TRBV24-1

cdr3_aa: ASSQVEGVNTEAF
j_call: TRBJ1-1
v_call: TRBV4-3

cdr3_aa: ATSDPGTGGDTQY
j_call: TRBJ2-3
v_call: TRBV24-1

cdr3_aa: ASRLMRRSGYT
j_call: TRBJ1-2
v_call: TRBV6-5

cdr3_aa: ASSQGQGGQPQH
j_call: TRBJ1-5
v_call: TRBV2

cdr3_aa: ASSFSLQGRANYGYT
j_call: TRBJ1-2
v_call: TRBV5-6

cdr3_aa: ASGLDGWGGTEAF
j_call: TRBJ1-1
v_call: TRBV12-5

cdr3_aa: ASTHPTSGSVGGELF
j_call: TRBJ2-2
v_call: TRBV7-9

cdr3_aa: ASSRDRGTEAF
j_call: TRBJ1-1
v_call: TRBV6-5

cdr3_aa: ASSRGSVQPQH
j_call: TRBJ1-5
v_call: TRBV3-1/TRBV3-2

cdr3_aa: ASVWVTGTEAF
j_call: TRBJ1-1
v_call: TRBV12-3/TRBV12-4

cdr3_aa: ASSLTTQGNTEAF
j_call: TRBJ1-1
v_call: TRBV5-4

cdr3_aa: ASSPGRTLGEQF
j_call: TRBJ2-1
v_call: TRBV7-8

cdr3_aa: ASSYRAGNVGYT
j_call: TRBJ1-2
v_call: TRBV6-5

cdr3_aa: ASSQPGQVNYGYT
j_call: TRBJ1-2
v_call: TRBV4-1

cdr3_aa: ATSEGPSGIETQY
j_call: TRBJ2-5
v_call: TRBV24-1

cdr3_aa: ASSRTVPLGYGYT
j_call: TRBJ1-2
v_call: TRBV23-1

cdr3_aa: ASSLGLAGGSSTDTQY
j_call: TRBJ2-3
v_call: TRBV11-3

cdr3_aa: ASSVRRGSDTQY
j_call: TRBJ2-3
v_call: TRBV9

cdr3_aa: ASSKLAAGTGELF
j_call: TRBJ2-2
v_call: TRBV10-2

cdr3_aa: ASSQRLAGASTGELF
j_call: TRBJ2-2
v_call: TRBV4-1

cdr3_aa: ASRTGVNSNQPQH
j_call: TRBJ1-5
v_call: TRBV2

cdr3_aa: SVELVTRTEAF
j_call: TRBJ1-1
v_call: TRBV29-1

cdr3_aa: ASSPYRGGTEAF
j_call: TRBJ1-1
v_call: TRBV4-3

cdr3_aa: ASTFSASGNTIY
j_call: TRBJ1-3
v_call: TRBV6-6

cdr3_aa: ASSLSGTSNSHF
j_call: TRBJ2-1
v_call: TRBV6-2/TRBV6-3

cdr3_aa: ASSLPQGGSEAF
j_call: TRBJ1-1
v_call: TRBV5-6

cdr3_aa: ASGLAGTPHGYT
j_call: TRBJ1-2
v_call: TRBV12-5